This TCR beta chain emerged from a study of blood T cell repertoires in COVID-19. Clones were read by immunoSEQ multiplex PCR, and TCRdb kept only the in-frame ones, dropping some. The sample lists fewer than 250,000 clones, roughly 83% occurring once. The CDR3 runs to 16 residues. The V end lost 8 bases, the J end lost 3 bases, and 20 bases lay between the germline ends. Germline V lookup: CDR1 LNHDA, CDR2 SQIVND (reference sequence). Individuals aged about 18 to 95 years were recruited from fewer than 25 US areas. Recovered participants had two consecutive negative NP/OP PCR tests, healthcare professional clearance, or symptom resolution.

The clonotype originates from a woman aged 25 to 39 who had recovered from COVID-19. The V gene is TRBV19, the J gene TRBJ1-5, with D tentatively TRBD1 (6 bases). The sequencing input was PBMCs or T cells enriched from blood (not recorded which). CDR3 sequence reads: CASEGEGKGNNQPQHF. CDR3 nucleotides: TGTGCCAGTGAGGGGGAGGGAAAGGGTAACAATCAGCCCCAGCATTTT.